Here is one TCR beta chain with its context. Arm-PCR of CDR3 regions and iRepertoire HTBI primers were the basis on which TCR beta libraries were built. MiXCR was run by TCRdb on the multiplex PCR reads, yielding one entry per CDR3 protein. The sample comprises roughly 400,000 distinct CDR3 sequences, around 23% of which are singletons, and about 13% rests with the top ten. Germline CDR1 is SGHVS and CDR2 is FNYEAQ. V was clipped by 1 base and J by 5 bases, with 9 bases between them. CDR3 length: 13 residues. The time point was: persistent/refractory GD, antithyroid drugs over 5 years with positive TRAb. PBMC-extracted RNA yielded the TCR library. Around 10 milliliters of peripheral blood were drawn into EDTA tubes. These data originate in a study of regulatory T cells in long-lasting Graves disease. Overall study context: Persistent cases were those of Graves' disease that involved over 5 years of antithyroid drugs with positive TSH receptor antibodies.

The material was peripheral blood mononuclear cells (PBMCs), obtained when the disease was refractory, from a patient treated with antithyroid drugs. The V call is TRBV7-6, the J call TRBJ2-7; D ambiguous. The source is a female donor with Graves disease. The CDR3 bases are TGTGCCAGCAGCTTAGGTGCTATCGACGAGCAGTACTTC. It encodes CASSLGAIDEQYF.